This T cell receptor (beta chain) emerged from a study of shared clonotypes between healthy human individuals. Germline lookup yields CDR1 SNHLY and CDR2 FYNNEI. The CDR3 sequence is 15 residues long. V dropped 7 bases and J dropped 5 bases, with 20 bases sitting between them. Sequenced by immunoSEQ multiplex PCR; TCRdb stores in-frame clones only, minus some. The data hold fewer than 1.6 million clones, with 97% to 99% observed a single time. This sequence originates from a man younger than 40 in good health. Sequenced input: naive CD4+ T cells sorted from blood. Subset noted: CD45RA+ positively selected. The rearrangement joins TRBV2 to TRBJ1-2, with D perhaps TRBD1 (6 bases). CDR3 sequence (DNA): TGTGCCAGCATTATGGGGGGCAGGGTTGAATATGGCTACACCTTC. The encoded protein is CASIMGGRVEYGYTF.